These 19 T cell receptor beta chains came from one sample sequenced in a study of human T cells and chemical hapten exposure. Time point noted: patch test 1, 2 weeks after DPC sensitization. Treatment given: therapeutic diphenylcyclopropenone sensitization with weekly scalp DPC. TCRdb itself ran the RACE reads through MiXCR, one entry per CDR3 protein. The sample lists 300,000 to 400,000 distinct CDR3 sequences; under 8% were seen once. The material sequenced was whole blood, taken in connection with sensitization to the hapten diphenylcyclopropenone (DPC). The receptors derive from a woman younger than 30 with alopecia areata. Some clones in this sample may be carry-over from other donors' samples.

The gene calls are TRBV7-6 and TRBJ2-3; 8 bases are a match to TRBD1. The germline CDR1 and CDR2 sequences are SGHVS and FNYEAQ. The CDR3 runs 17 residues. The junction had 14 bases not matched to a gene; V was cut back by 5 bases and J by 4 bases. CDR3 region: CASSLGQGAPGADTQYF. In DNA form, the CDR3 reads TGTGCCAGCAGCCTAGGGCAGGGGGCCCCTGGGGCAGATACGCAGTATTTT.

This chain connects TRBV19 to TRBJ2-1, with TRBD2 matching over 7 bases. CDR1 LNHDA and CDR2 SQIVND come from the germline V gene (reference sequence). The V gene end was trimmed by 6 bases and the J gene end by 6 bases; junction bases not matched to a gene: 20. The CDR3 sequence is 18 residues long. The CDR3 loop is CASSPRGDGGPFSNEQFF. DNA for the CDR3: TGTGCCAGTAGCCCCCGGGGGGATGGGGGACCTTTTAGCAATGAGCAGTTCTTC.

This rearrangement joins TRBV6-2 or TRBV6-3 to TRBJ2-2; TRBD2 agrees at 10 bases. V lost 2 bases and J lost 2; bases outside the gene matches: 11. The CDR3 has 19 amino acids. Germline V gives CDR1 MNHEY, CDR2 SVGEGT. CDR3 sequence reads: CASSYPPGTSAKNTGELFF. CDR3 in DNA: TGTGCCAGCAGTTACCCCCCCGGGACTAGCGCTAAAAACACCGGGGAGCTGTTTTTT.

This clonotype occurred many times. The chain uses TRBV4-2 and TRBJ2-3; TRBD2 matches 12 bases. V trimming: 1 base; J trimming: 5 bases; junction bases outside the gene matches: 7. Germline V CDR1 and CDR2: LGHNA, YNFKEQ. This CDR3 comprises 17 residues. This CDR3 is CASSQALRTSGKDTQYF. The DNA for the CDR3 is TGTGCCAGCAGCCAAGCCCTCAGGACTAGCGGGAAAGATACGCAGTATTTT.

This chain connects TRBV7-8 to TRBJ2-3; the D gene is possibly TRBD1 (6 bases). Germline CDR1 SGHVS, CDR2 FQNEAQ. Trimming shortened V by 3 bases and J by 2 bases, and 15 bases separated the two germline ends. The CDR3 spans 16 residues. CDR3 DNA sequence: TGTGCCAGCAGCTTTTCCTGGACAGAGAACACAGATACGCAGTATTTT. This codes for CASSFSWTENTDTQYF.

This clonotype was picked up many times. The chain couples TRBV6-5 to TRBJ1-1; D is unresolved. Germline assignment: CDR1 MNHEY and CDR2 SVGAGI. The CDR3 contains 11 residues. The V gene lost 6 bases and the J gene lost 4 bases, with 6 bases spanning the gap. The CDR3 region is CASSVGTEAFF. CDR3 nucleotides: TGTGCCAGCAGCGTGGGCACTGAAGCTTTCTTT.

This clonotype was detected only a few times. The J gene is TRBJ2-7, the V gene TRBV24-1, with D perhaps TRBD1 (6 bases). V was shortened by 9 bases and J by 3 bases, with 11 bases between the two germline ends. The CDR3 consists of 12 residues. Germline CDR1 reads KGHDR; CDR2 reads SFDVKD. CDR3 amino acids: CATWTVNYEQYF. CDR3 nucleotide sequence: TGTGCCACCTGGACAGTGAACTACGAGCAGTACTTC.

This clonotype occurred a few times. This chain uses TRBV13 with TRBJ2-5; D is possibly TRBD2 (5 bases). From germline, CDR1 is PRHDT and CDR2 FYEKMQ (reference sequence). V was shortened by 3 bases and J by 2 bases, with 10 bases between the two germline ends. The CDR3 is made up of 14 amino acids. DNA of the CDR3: TGTGCCAGCAGCTTCGAGGGCCAGCAAGAGACCCAGTACTTC. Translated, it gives CASSFEGQQETQYF.

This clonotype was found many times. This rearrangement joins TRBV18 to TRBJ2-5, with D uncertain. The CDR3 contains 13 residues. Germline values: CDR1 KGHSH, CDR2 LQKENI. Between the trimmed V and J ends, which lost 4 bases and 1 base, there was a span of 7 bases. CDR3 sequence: CASSLRLQETQYF. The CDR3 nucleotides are TGTGCCAGCTCACTACGACTCCAAGAGACCCAGTACTTC.

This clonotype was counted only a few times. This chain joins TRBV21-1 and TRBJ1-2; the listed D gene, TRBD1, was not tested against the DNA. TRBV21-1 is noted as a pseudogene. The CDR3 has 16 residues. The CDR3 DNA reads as TGTGCCAGCAGCTTTCCCCCCCGGGGGCCTAACTATGGCTACACCTTC. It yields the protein CASSFPPRGPNYGYTF.

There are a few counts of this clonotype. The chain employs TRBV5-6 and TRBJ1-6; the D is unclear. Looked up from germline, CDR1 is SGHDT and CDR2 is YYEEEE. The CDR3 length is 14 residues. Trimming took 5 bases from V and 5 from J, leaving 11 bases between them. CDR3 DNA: TGTGCCAGCAGAAGTTTCCGTAATAATTCACCCCTCCACTTT. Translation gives CASRSFRNNSPLHF.

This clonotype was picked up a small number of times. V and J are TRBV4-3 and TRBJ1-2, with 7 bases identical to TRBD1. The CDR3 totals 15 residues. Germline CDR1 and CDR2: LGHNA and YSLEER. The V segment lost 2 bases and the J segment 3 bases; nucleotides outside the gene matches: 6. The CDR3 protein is CASSQFARGDYGYTF. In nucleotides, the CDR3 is TGCGCCAGCAGCCAATTTGCCAGGGGGGACTATGGCTACACCTTC.

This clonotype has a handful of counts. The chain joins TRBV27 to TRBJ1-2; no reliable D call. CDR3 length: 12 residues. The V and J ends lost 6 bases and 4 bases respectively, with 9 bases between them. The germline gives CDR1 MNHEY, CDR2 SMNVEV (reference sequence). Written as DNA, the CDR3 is TGTGCCAGCAGGCTCGGACCCTATGGCTACACCTTC. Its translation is CASRLGPYGYTF.

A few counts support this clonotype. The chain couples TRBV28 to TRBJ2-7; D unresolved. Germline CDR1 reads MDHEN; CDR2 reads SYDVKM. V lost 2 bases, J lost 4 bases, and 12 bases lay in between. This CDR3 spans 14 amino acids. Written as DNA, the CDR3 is TGTGCCAGCAGTTTAGGGCAGGTTCATTACGAGCAGTACTTC. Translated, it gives CASSLGQVHYEQYF.

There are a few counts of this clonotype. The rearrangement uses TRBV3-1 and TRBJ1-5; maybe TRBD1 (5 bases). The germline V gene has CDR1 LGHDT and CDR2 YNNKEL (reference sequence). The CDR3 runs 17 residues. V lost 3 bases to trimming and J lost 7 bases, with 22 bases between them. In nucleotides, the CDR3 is TGTGCCAGCAGCCAGGGCATAGACAGATATATTGGGCAGCCCCAGCATTTT. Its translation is CASSQGIDRYIGQPQHF.

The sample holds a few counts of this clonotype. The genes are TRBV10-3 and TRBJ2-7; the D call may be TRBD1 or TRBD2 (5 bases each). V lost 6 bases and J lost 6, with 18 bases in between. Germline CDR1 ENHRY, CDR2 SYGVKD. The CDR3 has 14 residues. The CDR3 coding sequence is TGTGCCATCAGGCCGGGACCAAGGATCTCCGAGCAGTACTTC. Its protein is CAIRPGPRISEQYF.

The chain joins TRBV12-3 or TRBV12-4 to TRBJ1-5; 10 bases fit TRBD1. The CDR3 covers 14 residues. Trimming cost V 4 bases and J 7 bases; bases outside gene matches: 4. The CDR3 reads CASSSTGGWQPQHF. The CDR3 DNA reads TGTGCCAGCAGTTCGACAGGGGGCTGGCAGCCCCAGCATTTT.

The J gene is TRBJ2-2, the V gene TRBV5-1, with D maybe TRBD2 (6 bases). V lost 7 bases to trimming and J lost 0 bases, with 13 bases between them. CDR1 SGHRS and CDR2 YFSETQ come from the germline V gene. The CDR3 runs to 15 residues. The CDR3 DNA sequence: TGCGCCAGCTGCTGGGGGACTGCGAACACCGGGGAGCTGTTTTTT. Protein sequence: CASCWGTANTGELFF.

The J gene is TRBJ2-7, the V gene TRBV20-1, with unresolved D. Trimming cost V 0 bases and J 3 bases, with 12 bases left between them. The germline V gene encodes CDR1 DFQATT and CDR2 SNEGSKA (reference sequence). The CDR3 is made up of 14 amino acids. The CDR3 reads CSARDRLTHYEQYF. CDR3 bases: TGCAGTGCTAGAGACCGCCTCACACACTACGAGCAGTACTTC.